This TCR beta chain came from a study of blood T cell repertoires in COVID-19. Study overall: Sources were T cells, B-cell-depleted T cells, or PBMCs; the material itself was cDNA or gDNA.

Methods used by the authors: Estimates of nucleated cell counts were drawn from the amplification of reference gene primers. Assay: immunoSEQ multiplex PCR; the TCRdb copy retains only in-frame clones and omits some. That table furnishes V, J and clone size, whereas the DNA furnished D and trimming. The sample holds nearly 60,000 clones, 85% to 90% seen once. Trimming pared 2 bases from V and 4 bases from J, leaving 17 bases between. Germline CDR1 MDHEN, CDR2 SYDVKM. CDR3 length: 16 residues. The rearrangement joins TRBV28 to TRBJ1-2; possibly TRBD1 for D (6 bases). The clonotype comes from a man between 40 and 49 years old with active COVID-19. Sequenced sample: peripheral blood. This CDR3 reads CASSLQGAGVVYGYTF. The CDR3 region has the DNA TGTGCCAGCAGTTTACAAGGGGCAGGGGTGGTCTATGGCTACACCTTC.